These 3 T cell receptor beta chains were all obtained from the same sample, sequenced in a study of multiple sclerosis patients with progressive multifocal leukoencephalopathy. Sequenced by immunoSEQ multiplex PCR; TCRdb stores in-frame clones only, minus some. The top ten hold approximately 1.5% of the sample, which has roughly 34,000 clones, 89% seen once. Time point described: before natalizumab initiation. Sequenced material: PBMCs. All receptors come from a human donor with multiple sclerosis.

The chain joins TRBV6-6 to TRBJ1-1; a weak D match, TRBD1 (5 bases). CDR3 size: 15 residues. Trimming took 3 bases from V and 4 from J, leaving 15 bases between them. The germline V gene has CDR1 MNHNY and CDR2 SVGAGI (reference sequence). The CDR3 sequence: CASSYEQGRATEAFF. CDR3 nucleotides: TGTGCCAGCAGTTATGAGCAGGGAAGGGCCACTGAAGCTTTCTTT.

The J gene is TRBJ2-7, the V gene TRBV11-2, with TRBD2 identical over 7 bases. Germline V CDR1 and CDR2: SGHAT, FQNNGV. V gave up 6 bases and J gave up 6 bases; unmatched junction bases: 14. This CDR3 contains 15 residues. The CDR3 nucleotides read TGTGCCAGCAGACACGTAGCGGGTAGGAAGGGCGAGCAGTACTTC. This translates into CASRHVAGRKGEQYF. The full variable domain, rest sourced from reference TRBV11-2 and TRBJ2-7, is EAGVAQSPRYKIIEKRQSVAFWCNPISGHATLYWYQQILGQGPKLLIQFQNNGVVDDSQLPKDRFSAERLKGVDSTLKIQPAKLEDSAVYLCASRHVAGRKGEQYFGPGTRLTVT.

The genes are TRBV7-3 and TRBJ2-3; unclear D gene. CDR1 and CDR2 (germline): SGHTA, FQGTGA. Between the trimmed V and J ends, which lost 4 bases and 10 bases, there was a span of 15 bases. The CDR3 runs 13 residues. The CDR3 nucleotides read TGTGCCAGCAGCTCAACTTACCAGCAGCCGCAGTATTTT. Its protein is CASSSTYQQPQYF.